A single T cell receptor beta chain is shown here with its context. Its specificity is unknown. Multiplex touch-down PCR with TRB-A/B primers amplified rearranged V-D-J TRB sequences. One entry per CDR3 protein results from TCRdb running MiXCR on the multiplex PCR reads. The repertoire includes under 3,000 distinct CDR3 sequences, 50% to 70% of them detected once, and 60% to 70% sits in the top ten. The sample originates from a study of T cell repertoires in aging, cancer and after chemotherapy. Study as a whole: The whole study produced a dataset of roughly 8.6 million TCR reads.

Whole-study results and caveats: Age-matched healthy donors had significantly more diverse, less clonal blood TCR repertoires than untreated cancer patients. Median generation probability rose over the chemotherapy interval in each cancer cohort, suggesting rebound thymic output.

V lost 6 bases and J lost 5, with 16 bases in between. This CDR3 has 14 amino acids. Peripheral blood genomic DNA, not sorted cells or RNA, was the template. Sequenced sample: blood. The rearrangement joins TRBV12-3 or TRBV12-4 to TRBJ2-5; possibly TRBD1 for D (6 bases). This TCR came from a human donor with a blood cancer. In nucleotides, the CDR3 is TGTGCCAGCAGGCCCGGGACATCGTCCGAGACCCAGTACTTC. Its translation: CASRPGTSSETQYF.